One and the same sample provided the 13 T cell receptor beta chains below, sequenced in a study of T-cell memory formation after mild COVID-19. TCRdb independently ran MiXCR on the 5' RACE reads; one entry per CDR3 protein. The sample shows 500,000 to 600,000 distinct CDR3 sequences, roughly 18% of them seen only once. Sample: PBMCs or a T cell subset sorted from them (not recorded which). These receptor sequences come from an adult woman who had mild COVID-19 (a few samples of this study predate the infection). Cell type and time point are not known.

V gene TRBV7-8 combines with J gene TRBJ1-1, with 10 bases matching TRBD1. Trimming at V came to 5 bases and at J to 8 bases, leaving 8 bases not matched to a gene. This CDR3 comprises 14 residues. Germline V gene sequence: CDR1 SGHVS, CDR2 FQNEAQ. Here the CDR3 DNA reads TGTGCCAGCAGCCCCCGGACAGGGGGGATAGAAGCTTTCTTT. It is translated as CASSPRTGGIEAFF.

This clonotype was detected a few times. The chain couples TRBV27 to TRBJ2-1; TRBD2 is a possible D gene (5 bases). Germline assignment: CDR1 MNHEY and CDR2 SMNVEV (reference sequence). Trimming stripped 6 bases from V and 10 bases from J, with 19 bases between. This CDR3 is built from 14 residues. CDR3 protein: CASSPFARGREQFF. For the CDR3, the DNA is TGTGCCAGCAGCCCGTTCGCCCGGGGTCGCGAGCAGTTCTTC.

This clonotype occurred a few times. The genes are TRBV10-3 and TRBJ1-1; TRBD1 matches 8 bases. Germline loops: CDR1 ENHRY, CDR2 SYGVKD. After removal of 6 bases from V and 0 bases from J, the junction contained 3 bases not matched to a gene. This CDR3 contains 14 residues. CDR3 amino acids: CAIRGTGMNTEAFF. The CDR3 DNA reads TGTGCCATCAGAGGGACAGGTATGAACACTGAAGCTTTCTTT.

This clonotype was recorded once. This chain links TRBV11-1 with TRBJ2-3, with 10 bases that match TRBD2. Germline V gene data show CDR1 as SGHAT and CDR2 as FQDESV (reference sequence). The CDR3 is 16 residues long. Unmatched junction bases numbered 6, after V lost 3 bases and J lost 3 bases. The CDR3 reads CASSFPSGRTTDTQYF. The CDR3 nucleotides are TGTGCCAGCAGCTTTCCTAGCGGGAGAACGACAGATACGCAGTATTTT.

This clonotype has ten or more counts. V is TRBV18 and J is TRBJ2-3; no definite D call. From germline, CDR1 is KGHSH and CDR2 LQKENI. The ends were cut back, 0 bases at V and 4 bases at J, with 5 bases in the middle. The CDR3 extends over 13 amino acids. DNA of the CDR3: TGTGCCAGCTCACCACCGGTCGCAGATACGCAGTATTTT. Its protein is CASSPPVADTQYF.

V gene TRBV7-3 combines with J gene TRBJ2-7; D may be TRBD1 (5 bases). The ends were cut back, 4 bases at V and 2 bases at J, with 12 bases in the middle. Germline V gene lookup returns CDR1 SGHTA and CDR2 FQGTGA. The CDR3 loop spans 14 amino acids. In nucleotides, the CDR3 is TGTGCCAGCAGCTCGCCTAAACAGGCCTACGAGCAGTACTTC. The encoded protein is CASSSPKQAYEQYF.

The chain employs TRBV5-1 and TRBJ2-5; D not certain. Germline V gene sequence: CDR1 SGHRS, CDR2 YFSETQ. Trimming stripped 0 bases from V and 1 base from J, with 7 bases between. The CDR3 is 14 residues long. CDR3 sequence reads: CASSLDVAQETQYF. Here the CDR3 DNA reads TGCGCCAGCAGCTTGGATGTGGCCCAAGAGACCCAGTACTTC.

This chain links TRBV12-3 or TRBV12-4 with TRBJ2-1, with 7 bases matching TRBD2. The V segment lost 6 bases and the J segment 12 bases; nucleotides outside the gene matches: 20. This CDR3 contains 16 residues. CDR3 in amino acids: CASSPFSGTTLKGQFF. In nucleotides, the CDR3 is TGTGCCAGCAGCCCATTTTCCGGGACTACTCTCAAGGGGCAGTTCTTC.

The J gene is TRBJ2-5, the V gene TRBV6-5; D not certain. The CDR3 consists of 13 residues. Trimming cost V 0 bases and J 5 bases, with 7 bases left between them. The germline V gene has CDR1 MNHEY and CDR2 SVGAGI. The CDR3 loop is CASSYSALETQYF. In DNA form, the CDR3 reads TGTGCCAGCAGTTACTCGGCTTTGGAGACCCAGTACTTC.

This rearrangement joins TRBV7-2 to TRBJ1-1; D is unclear. Germline loops: CDR1 SGHTA, CDR2 FQGNSA. The CDR3 extends over 12 amino acids. Trimming took 8 bases from V and 2 from J, leaving 9 bases between them. The CDR3 loop is CASRYPNTEAFF. DNA for the CDR3: TGTGCCAGCCGGTACCCAAACACTGAAGCTTTCTTT.

The sample holds many counts of this clonotype. This rearrangement joins TRBV10-3 to TRBJ2-3; 9 bases map to TRBD2. The CDR3 has 14 residues. V trimming: 6 bases; J trimming: 2 bases; junction bases outside the gene matches: 3. Germline assignment: CDR1 ENHRY and CDR2 SYGVKD. CDR3 residues: CAISRLADTDTQYF. The CDR3 DNA follows: TGTGCCATCAGCAGACTAGCGGACACAGATACGCAGTATTTT.

This clonotype was counted a few times. The chain employs TRBV18 and TRBJ2-1; TRBD1 might be the D (7 bases). V shed 3 bases and J shed 7 bases, with 13 bases lying between them. The CDR3 runs 14 residues. The germline gives CDR1 KGHSH, CDR2 LQKENI. CDR3 nucleotides: TGTGCCAGCTCACCTGCGACAGGGAGGAATGAGCAGTTCTTC. It specifies CASSPATGRNEQFF. The variable domain in full, completed from reference TRBV18 and TRBJ2-1, reads NAGVMQNPRHLVRRRGQEARLRCSPMKGHSHVYWYRQLPEEGLKFMVYLQKENIIDESGMPKERFSAEFPKEGPSILRIQQVVRGDSAAYFCASSPATGRNEQFFGPGTRLTVL.

In DNA form, the CDR3 reads TGCGCCAGCAGCTGGACAGGGTACGAGACCCAGTACTTC. It specifies CASSWTGYETQYF. This chain connects TRBV4-1 to TRBJ2-5, with 8 bases that match TRBD1. Germline lookup yields CDR1 MGHRA and CDR2 YSYEKL. V shed 5 bases and J 5 bases; nucleotides not matched to a gene: 4. CDR3 size: 13 residues.